The TCR beta chain described here comes from a study of glioma-infiltrating T cells. Study-level findings and limits: Tissue and blood shared very few CDR3 sequences. Tissue-blood divergence was below expectation in non-neoplastic patients, above in gliomas.

CDR1 is DFQATT and CDR2 is SNEGSKA in the germline V gene (reference sequence). The CDR3 has 15 amino acids. TCR alpha and beta CDR3 regions were amplified from RNA using iRepertoire nested multiplex PCR. TCRdb re-derived calls from the multiplex PCR reads in MiXCR, one entry per CDR3 protein. Of 93,000 or so distinct CDR3 sequences in the sample, approximately 28% were seen once. Concerning this clonotype: What it binds is unknown. A much larger clone is a single base away; this may be a read error.

This receptor was taken from a human donor with low-grade glioma or glioblastoma, undergoing nonglioma brain surgery, or in good health (not recorded which). Sequencing used glioma tissue, nonneoplastic brain tissue, or PBMCs (not recorded which). The V call is TRBV20-1, the J call TRBJ1-1; D is possibly TRBD1 (6 bases). In DNA form, the CDR3 reads TGCAGTGCGCCTAGGGGCAGGGGTTGGAACACTGAAGCTTCCTTT. The encoded protein is CSAPRGRGWNTEASF.